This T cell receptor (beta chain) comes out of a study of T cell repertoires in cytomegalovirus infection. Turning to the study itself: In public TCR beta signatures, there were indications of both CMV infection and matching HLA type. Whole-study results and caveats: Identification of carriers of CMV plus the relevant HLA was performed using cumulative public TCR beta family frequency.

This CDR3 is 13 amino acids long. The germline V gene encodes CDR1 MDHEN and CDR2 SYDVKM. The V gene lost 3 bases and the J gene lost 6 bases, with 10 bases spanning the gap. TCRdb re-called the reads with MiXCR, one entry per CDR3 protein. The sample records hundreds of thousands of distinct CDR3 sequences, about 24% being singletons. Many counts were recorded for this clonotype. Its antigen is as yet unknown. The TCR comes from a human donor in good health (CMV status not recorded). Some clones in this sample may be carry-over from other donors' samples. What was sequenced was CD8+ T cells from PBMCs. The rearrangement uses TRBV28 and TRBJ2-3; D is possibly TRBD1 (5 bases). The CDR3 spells CASSLVQVDTQYF. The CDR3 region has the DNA TGTGCCAGCAGTTTGGTACAGGTTGATACGCAGTATTTT.